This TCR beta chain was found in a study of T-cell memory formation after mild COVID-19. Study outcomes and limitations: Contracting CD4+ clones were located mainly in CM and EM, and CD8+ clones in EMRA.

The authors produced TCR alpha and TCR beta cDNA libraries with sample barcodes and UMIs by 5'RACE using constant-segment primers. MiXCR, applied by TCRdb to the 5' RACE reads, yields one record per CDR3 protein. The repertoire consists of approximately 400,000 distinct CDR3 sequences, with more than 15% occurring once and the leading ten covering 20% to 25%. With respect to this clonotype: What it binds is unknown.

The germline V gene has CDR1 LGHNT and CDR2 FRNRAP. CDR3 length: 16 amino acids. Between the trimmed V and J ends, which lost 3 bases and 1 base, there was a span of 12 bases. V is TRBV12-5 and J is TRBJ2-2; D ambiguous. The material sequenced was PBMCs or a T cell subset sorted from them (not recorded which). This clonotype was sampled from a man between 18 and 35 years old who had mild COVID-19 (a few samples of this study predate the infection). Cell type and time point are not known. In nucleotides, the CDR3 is TGTGCTAGTGGTTTCCCGCCTGAGGAGAACACCGGGGAGCTGTTTTTT. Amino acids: CASGFPPEENTGELFF.